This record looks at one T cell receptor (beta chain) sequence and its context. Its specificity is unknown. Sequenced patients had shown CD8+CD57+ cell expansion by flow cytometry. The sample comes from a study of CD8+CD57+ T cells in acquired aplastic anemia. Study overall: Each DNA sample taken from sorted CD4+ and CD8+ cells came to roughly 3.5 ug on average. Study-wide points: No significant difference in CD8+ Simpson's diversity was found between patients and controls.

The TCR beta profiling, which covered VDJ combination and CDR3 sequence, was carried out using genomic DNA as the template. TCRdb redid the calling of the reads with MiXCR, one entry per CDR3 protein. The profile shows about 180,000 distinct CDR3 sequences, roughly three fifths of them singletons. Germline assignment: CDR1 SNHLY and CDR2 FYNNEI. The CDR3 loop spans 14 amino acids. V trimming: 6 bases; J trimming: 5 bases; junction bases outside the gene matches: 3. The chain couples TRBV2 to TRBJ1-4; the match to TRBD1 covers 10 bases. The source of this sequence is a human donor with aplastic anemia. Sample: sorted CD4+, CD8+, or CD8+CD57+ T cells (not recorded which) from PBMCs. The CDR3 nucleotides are TGTGCCAGCAGGGCGGGACAGGGGAATGAAAAACTGTTTTTT. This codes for CASRAGQGNEKLFF. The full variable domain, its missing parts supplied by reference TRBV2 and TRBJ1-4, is EPEVTQTPSHQVTQMGQEVILRCVPISNHLYFYWYRQILGQKVEFLVSFYNNEISEKSEIFDDQFSVERPDGSNFTLKIRSTKLEDSAMYFCASRAGQGNEKLFFGSGTQLSVL.